This T cell receptor beta chain comes out of a study of metastatic and nonmetastatic thyroid tumors. Overall study: Patients with malignant and benign thyroid disease provided blood and tumor or nodule tissue, whose repertoires were compared. Study-wide findings and caveats: According to reports, the diversity of TCR beta was significantly higher in malignant thyroid tumors than in benign nodules, and this held in both blood and tumor samples.

This clone appeared many times. What it binds is unknown. In the source study's methods: The authors used CDR3 differences across clinicopathological groups to build a distant-metastasis classifier for papillary thyroid cancer. TCRdb reprocessed the PCR reads via MiXCR. The V and J calls and clone size are TCRdb's, not the authors'. The table has tens of thousands of clones, roughly 10% seen once; the top ten hold under 25%. Every patient was untreated before thyroid surgery. In germline, CDR1 is MDHEN, CDR2 SYDVKM. The CDR3 length is 14 residues. V shed 5 bases and J 4 bases; nucleotides not matched to a gene: 7.

This sequence originates from a female donor with papillary thyroid cancer or a benign thyroid nodule (not recorded which). Some clones in this sample may be carry-over from other donors' samples. What was sequenced was blood. V usage is TRBV28 and J usage is TRBJ2-7; 8 bases are shared with TRBD2. The CDR3: CASSPTRGGYEQYF. The CDR3 nucleotides are TGTGCCAGCAGTCCAACCCGGGGGGGGTACGAGCAGTACTTC.